Below are 7 T cell receptor beta chains sequenced from a single sample in a study of blood T cell repertoires in COVID-19. Assay used: immunoSEQ multiplex PCR; TCRdb lists only in-frame clones, some missing. The repertoire consists of about 40,000 clones, with about 84% occurring once and the leading ten covering approximately 30%. Material: peripheral blood. All receptors derive from an elderly man with active or convalescent COVID-19.

The genes are TRBV28 and TRBJ2-1, with D perhaps matching TRBD2 (6 bases). This CDR3 has 13 amino acids. Germline V gene lookup returns CDR1 MDHEN and CDR2 SYDVKM. V lost 8 bases, J lost 3 bases, and 11 bases lay in between. CDR3 sequence reads: CASYGGNYNEQFF. The CDR3 DNA reads as TGTGCCAGCTACGGGGGAAACTACAATGAGCAGTTCTTC. Variable domain in full (rest from reference TRBV28 and TRBJ2-1): DVKVTQSSRYLVKRTGEKVFLECVQDMDHENMFWYRQDPGLGLRLIYFSYDVKMKEKGDIPEGYSVSREKKERFSLILESASTNQTSMYLCASYGGNYNEQFFGPGTRLTVL.

The chain carries TRBV2 and TRBJ2-3; 8 bases match TRBD2. J lost 5 bases, V lost 1 base, and 11 bases had no gene match. The CDR3 length is 17 residues. CDR1 is SNHLY, CDR2 FYNNEI, per germline. The CDR3 region has the DNA TGTGCCAGCAGTGAAGAGAGGACGGGGGGGCCGGGAGATACGCAGTATTTT. Translated: CASSEERTGGPGDTQYF.

The rearrangement uses TRBV4-2 and TRBJ2-5; tentatively, D is TRBD2 (6 bases). This CDR3 has 17 amino acids. Germline V gives CDR1 LGHNA, CDR2 YNFKEQ. The V gene lost 0 bases and the J gene lost 3 bases, with 17 bases spanning the gap. The DNA of the CDR3 is TGTGCCAGCAGCCAAGACCCCGGCGGGGTCCGGGAAGAGACCCAGTACTTC. This translates into CASSQDPGGVREETQYF.

The rearrangement links TRBV30 to TRBJ1-2; D is perhaps TRBD1 (6 bases). The CDR3 spans 13 residues. The germline V gene encodes CDR1 GTSNPN and CDR2 SVGIG (reference sequence). The V end was cut by 1 base, the J end by 7 bases, with 13 bases between. CDR3 amino acids: CAWSGYRVGGYTF. CDR3 DNA sequence: TGTGCCTGGAGTGGTTACAGGGTAGGTGGCTACACCTTC.

The rearrangement links TRBV12-3 or TRBV12-4 to TRBJ2-7, with D possibly matching TRBD2 (5 bases). V lost 6 bases, J lost 6 bases, and 15 bases lay in between. The CDR3 runs to 13 residues. The chain's CDR3 is CASRSTGLGEQYF. The CDR3 coding sequence is TGTGCCAGCAGATCGACGGGGTTAGGCGAGCAGTACTTC.

This clone was counted once. The chain uses TRBV18 and TRBJ2-6; D is ambiguous. The CDR3 consists of 15 residues. CDR1 and CDR2 from the germline V gene are KGHSH and LQKENI. Trimming shortened V by 3 bases and J by 0 bases, and 6 bases separated the two germline ends. In DNA form, the CDR3 reads TGTGCCAGCTCACCCGCGGTCTCTGGGGCCAACGTCCTGACTTTC. Translated, it gives CASSPAVSGANVLTF.

The chain has TRBV6-5 and TRBJ1-2, with D perhaps TRBD1 (6 bases). In germline, CDR1 is MNHEY, CDR2 SVGAGI. CDR3 length equals 12 residues. Trimming removed 5 bases from V and 5 bases from J, with 9 bases in between. CDR3 region: CASSQGWYGYTF. Written as DNA, the CDR3 is TGTGCCAGCAGTCAGGGGTGGTATGGCTACACCTTC.